The entry below describes one T cell receptor beta chain. A read error may account for a junction end that differs from germline. The sample belongs to a study of control samples from healthy donors and cancer patients. Clones were sequenced by immunoSEQ multiplex PCR, and TCRdb holds only the in-frame ones, with some missing. Found here are approximately 26,000 clones, roughly 88% of them singletons; the top ten hold 13%. The CDR3 loop spans 15 amino acids. Germline CDR1 is MRHNA and CDR2 is SNTAGT. The material sequenced was PBMCs. The V gene is TRBV6-4, the J gene TRBJ1-1, with D possibly being TRBD1 (5 bases). This TCR derives from a man aged 50-60 years with lung cancer. CDR3: CASSVSSVGVWSQTF. DNA for the CDR3: TGTGCCAGCAGTGTCTCCTCCGTGGGGGTCTGGTCCCAAACGTTT.